This T cell receptor (beta chain) is from a study of CD8+CD57+ T cells in acquired aplastic anemia. About the study: Sorted CD4+ plus CD8+ cells gave DNA averaging around 3 ug. Healthy donors yielded 9.5 million to 11 million CD4+ cell reads on average.

Germline V gene lookup returns CDR1 MGHDK and CDR2 SYGVNS. The CDR3 spans 14 residues. Trimming left V 5 bases short and J 3 bases short, with 14 bases between. It was genomic DNA that served as the template for profiling TCR beta VDJ and CDR3. TCRdb re-derived calls from the reads in MiXCR, one entry per CDR3 protein. The sample yields about 68,000 distinct CDR3 sequences, roughly half seen once. Points from the study as a whole: Patients and controls shared under 35 CD8+ CDR3 sequences, which appeared highly expressed in patients and within their immunodominant clones. Any difference that existed in CD8+ Simpson's diversity between patients and controls was not significant.

To note about this clonotype: The antigen remains undetermined.

This sequence was found in a human donor in good health, serving as a control. V usage is TRBV25-1 and J usage is TRBJ2-7, with D perhaps being TRBD1 or TRBD2 (5 bases each). Material for sequencing was sorted CD4+, CD8+, or CD8+CD57+ T cells (not recorded which) from PBMCs. As DNA, the CDR3 is TGTGCCAGCAGTTACGCCGGGGCCCGCTACGAGCAGTACTTC. This gives the protein CASSYAGARYEQYF.